The 5 T cell receptor beta chains listed next were all sequenced from one sample in a study of cytomegalovirus exposure and HLA in healthy donors. In the PCR, 60 Vbeta and 13 Jbeta primers were used. Using immunoSEQ multiplex PCR, the repertoire was profiled, and TCRdb retains in-frame clones only, with some absent. Counted here are more than 150,000 clones, roughly 75% occurring once; the ten biggest clones make up approximately 2%. Material for sequencing was PBMCs. Source of these receptors: a woman in her 30s in good health and CMV-seronegative.

This chain joins TRBV5-1 and TRBJ1-1, with 8 positions matching TRBD1. The junction had 3 bases not matched to a gene; V was cut back by 4 bases and J by 1 base. CDR1 SGHRS and CDR2 YFSETQ come from the germline V gene. CDR3 length equals 14 residues. The CDR3 sequence: CASSTGQGNTEAFF. The CDR3 DNA follows: TGCGCCAGCAGCACTGGACAGGGGAACACTGAAGCTTTCTTT.

The V and J genes are TRBV21-1 and TRBJ2-6; the D call in the table, TRBD1, was not verified against the DNA. TRBV21-1 is a listed pseudogene. This CDR3 is 17 amino acids long. CDR3 region: CASIHQGAVSGANVLTF. The CDR3 coding sequence is TGTGCCAGCATTCATCAGGGGGCTGTCTCTGGGGCCAACGTCCTGACTTTC.

This clone was recorded a few times. The gene calls are TRBV6-5 and TRBJ2-7, with TRBD1 matching 9 bases. The CDR3 runs to 15 residues. After removal of 2 bases from V and 9 bases from J, the junction contained 11 bases not matched to a gene. Per germline, CDR1 MNHEY and CDR2 SVGAGI. The CDR3 sequence is CASSYDPGQGQSQYF. CDR3 bases: TGTGCCAGCAGTTACGACCCGGGACAGGGACAATCGCAGTACTTC.

The chain uses TRBV5-1 and TRBJ1-1, with D possibly matching TRBD1 (5 bases). V was shortened by 0 bases and J by 5 bases, with 14 bases between the two germline ends. Germline CDR1 is SGHRS and CDR2 is YFSETQ. The CDR3 consists of 15 residues. This CDR3 is CASSLGFGEGTEAFF. CDR3 in DNA: TGCGCCAGCAGCTTGGGGTTCGGGGAGGGGACTGAAGCTTTCTTT. Using reference TRBV5-1 and TRBJ1-1 for the parts outside the CDR3, the full variable domain is KAGVTQTPRYLIKTRGQQVTLSCSPISGHRSVSWYQQTPGQGLQFLFEYFSETQRNKGNFPGRFSGRQFSNSRSEMNVSTLELGDSALYLCASSLGFGEGTEAFFGQGTRLTVV.

The CDR3 here is CASSEPGLVVAVGGNEQFF. As DNA, the CDR3 is TGTGCCAGCAGTGAACCGGGACTAGTCGTTGCCGTGGGAGGGAATGAGCAGTTCTTC. The chain recombines TRBV2 with TRBJ2-1; 8 bases are a match to TRBD2. CDR3 length equals 19 residues. V was clipped by 2 bases and J by 7 bases; unmatched bases: 19. CDR1 is SNHLY, CDR2 FYNNEI, per germline.